This T cell receptor beta chain stems from a study of cytomegalovirus exposure and HLA in healthy donors. This clone was counted once. The antigen is undetermined. Study-wide points: It was reported in a later analysis that an Asian-associated ancestry cluster showed fewer N-insertions than the approximately 670-donor mean.

Per the germline V gene, CDR1 is LNHDA and CDR2 is SQIVND (reference sequence). V was cut by 5 bases and J by 0 bases, with 14 bases left in between. This CDR3 is 15 amino acids long. PCR involved 60 Vbeta and 13 Jbeta primers. Measured with immunoSEQ multiplex PCR; TCRdb has only the in-frame clones, and not every one. The table lists 95,000 to 150,000 clones, more than 60% of them singletons. The source of this sequence is a man younger than 35 in good health and CMV-seronegative. V gene TRBV19 combines with J gene TRBJ2-7, with unresolved D. What was sequenced was PBMCs. The DNA of the CDR3 is TGTGCCAGTAGTCCCGGAAGCTGGAGCTCCTACGAGCAGTACTTC. Its translation: CASSPGSWSSYEQYF.